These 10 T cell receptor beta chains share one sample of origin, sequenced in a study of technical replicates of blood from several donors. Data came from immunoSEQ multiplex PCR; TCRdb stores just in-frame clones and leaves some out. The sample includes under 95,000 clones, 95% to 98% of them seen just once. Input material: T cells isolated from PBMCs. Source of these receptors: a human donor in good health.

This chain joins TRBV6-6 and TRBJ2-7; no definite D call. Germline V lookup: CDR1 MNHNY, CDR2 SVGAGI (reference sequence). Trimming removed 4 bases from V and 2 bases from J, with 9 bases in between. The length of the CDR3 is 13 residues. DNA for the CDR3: TGTGCCAGCAGTTCTCCGTCGGCCTACGAGCAGTACTTC. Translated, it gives CASSSPSAYEQYF.

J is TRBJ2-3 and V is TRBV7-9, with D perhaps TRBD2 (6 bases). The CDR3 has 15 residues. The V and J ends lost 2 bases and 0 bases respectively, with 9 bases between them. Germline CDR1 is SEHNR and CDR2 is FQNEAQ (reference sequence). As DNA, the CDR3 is TGTGCCAGCAGCTTACGCGGGGCTAGCACAGATACGCAGTATTTT. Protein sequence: CASSLRGASTDTQYF.

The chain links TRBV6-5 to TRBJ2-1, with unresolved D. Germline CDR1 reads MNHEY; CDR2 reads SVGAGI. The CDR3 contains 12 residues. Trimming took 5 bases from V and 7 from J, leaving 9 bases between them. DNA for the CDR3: TGTGCCAGCAGTATAACTTTGAATGAGCAGTTCTTC. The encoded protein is CASSITLNEQFF.

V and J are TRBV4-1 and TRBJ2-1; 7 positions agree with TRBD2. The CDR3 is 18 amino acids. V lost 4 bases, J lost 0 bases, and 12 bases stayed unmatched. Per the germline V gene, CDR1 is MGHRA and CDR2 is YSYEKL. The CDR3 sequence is CASSPGTKSPSSYNEQFF. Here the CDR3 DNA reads TGCGCCAGCAGCCCGGGGACTAAGTCTCCCTCCTCCTACAATGAGCAGTTCTTC.

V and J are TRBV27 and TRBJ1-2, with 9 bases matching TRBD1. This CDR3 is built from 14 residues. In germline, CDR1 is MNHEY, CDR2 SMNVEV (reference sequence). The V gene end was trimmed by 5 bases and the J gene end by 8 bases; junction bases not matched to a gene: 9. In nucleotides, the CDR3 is TGTGCCAGCAGTCCCGCCGACAGGGGGTGGGGCTACACCTTC. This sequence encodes CASSPADRGWGYTF.

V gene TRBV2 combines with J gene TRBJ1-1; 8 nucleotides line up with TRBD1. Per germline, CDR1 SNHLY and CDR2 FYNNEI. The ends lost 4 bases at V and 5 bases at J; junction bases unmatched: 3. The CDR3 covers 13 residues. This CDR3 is CASSGDRMTEAFF. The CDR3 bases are TGTGCCAGCAGTGGGGACAGGATGACTGAAGCTTTCTTT.

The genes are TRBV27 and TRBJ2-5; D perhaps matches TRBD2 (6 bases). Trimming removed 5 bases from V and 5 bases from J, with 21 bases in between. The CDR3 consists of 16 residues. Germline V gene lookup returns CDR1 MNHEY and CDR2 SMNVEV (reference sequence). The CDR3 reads CASSPGDSRGPETQYF. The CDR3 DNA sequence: TGTGCCAGCAGTCCCGGGGACTCACGAGGGCCGGAGACCCAGTACTTC.

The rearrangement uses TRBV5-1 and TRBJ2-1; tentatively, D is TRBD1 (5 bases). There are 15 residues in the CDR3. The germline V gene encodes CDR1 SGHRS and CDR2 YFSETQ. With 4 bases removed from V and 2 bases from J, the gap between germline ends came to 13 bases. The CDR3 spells CASSHRTVPYNEQFF. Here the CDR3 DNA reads TGCGCCAGCAGCCACAGGACCGTACCCTACAATGAGCAGTTCTTC.

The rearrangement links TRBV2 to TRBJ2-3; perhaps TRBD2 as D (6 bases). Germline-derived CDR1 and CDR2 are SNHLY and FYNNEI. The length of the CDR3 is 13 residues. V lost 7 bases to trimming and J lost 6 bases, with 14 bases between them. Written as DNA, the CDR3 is TGTGCCAGCACTGGGCAAGGGAGGGATACGCAGTATTTT. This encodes CASTGQGRDTQYF.

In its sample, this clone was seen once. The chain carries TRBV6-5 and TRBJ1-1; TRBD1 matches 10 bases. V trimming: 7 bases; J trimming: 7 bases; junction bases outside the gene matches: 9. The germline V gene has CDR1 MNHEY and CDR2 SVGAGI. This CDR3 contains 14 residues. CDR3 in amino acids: CASTPRQGAFEAFF. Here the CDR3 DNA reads TGTGCCAGCACTCCCCGACAGGGGGCGTTTGAAGCTTTCTTT.